One sample yielded the 25 T cell receptor beta chains listed below, sequenced in a study of shared clonotypes between healthy human individuals. Profiled with immunoSEQ multiplex PCR; TCRdb holds only in-frame clones, not every one. The data contain some 1.5 million clones, nearly 99% of them singletons. The sequencing input was naive CD4+ T cells sorted from blood. Subset given: CD45RA+ positively selected. The receptors were sampled from a man younger than 45 in good health.

The J gene is TRBJ1-5, the V gene TRBV28, with D perhaps matching TRBD1 (5 bases). Per the germline V gene, CDR1 is MDHEN and CDR2 is SYDVKM. This CDR3 has 15 amino acids. V lost 3 bases, J lost 4 bases, and 13 bases lay in between. The CDR3 loop is CASSFGGIRNQPQHF. Written as DNA, the CDR3 is TGTGCCAGCAGTTTTGGGGGAATTCGGAATCAGCCCCAGCATTTT.

Here the CDR3 DNA reads TGTGCCAGCAGTGAGGCCACTCGCGGGACAAGCACAGATACGCAGTATTTT. Its translation: CASSEATRGTSTDTQYF. The chain has TRBV6-1 and TRBJ2-3, with D perhaps matching TRBD1 or TRBD2 (6 bases each). The V end was cut by 3 bases, the J end by 0 bases, with 16 bases between. This CDR3 has 17 residues. CDR1 MNHNS and CDR2 SASEGT come from the germline V gene.

The rearrangement links TRBV5-4 to TRBJ2-3; D uncertain. Germline-derived CDR1 and CDR2 are SGHNT and YYREEE (reference sequence). Trimming took 4 bases from V and 11 from J, leaving 23 bases between them. This CDR3 has 15 amino acids. As DNA, the CDR3 is TGTGCCAGCAGCCCAAGATCGACCCCCGCCGGTATGCAGTATTTT. It codes for CASSPRSTPAGMQYF.

The chain combines TRBV4-1 with TRBJ2-7; tentative D call: TRBD1 (5 bases). CDR1 and CDR2 from the germline V gene are MGHRA and YSYEKL. The CDR3 totals 14 residues. V lost 3 bases and J 2 bases, leaving 11 bases between the germline ends. Here the CDR3 DNA reads TGCGCCAGCAGCCAGACAGTCGCCGCCTACGAGCAGTACTTC. It is translated as CASSQTVAAYEQYF.

The chain couples TRBV18 to TRBJ2-2, with 12 bases that match TRBD2. CDR1 KGHSH and CDR2 LQKENI come from the germline V gene. J lost 6 bases, V lost 0 bases, and 8 bases had no gene match. The CDR3 covers 18 residues. The DNA for the CDR3 is TGTGCCAGCTCACCACCGACTAGCGGGAGTCCGGGTTCCGGGGAGCTGTTTTTT. This sequence encodes CASSPPTSGSPGSGELFF.

Regarding this clone: Other DNA sequences in the sample encode the same CDR3. The rearrangement uses TRBV28 and TRBJ1-1, with D uncertain. V dropped 6 bases and J dropped 1 base, with 6 bases sitting between them. The CDR3 has 12 amino acids. CDR1 is MDHEN, CDR2 SYDVKM, per germline. CDR3 bases: TGTGCCAGCAGGCTGACGAACACTGAAGCTTTCTTT. It translates to CASRLTNTEAFF.

The chain is built from TRBV9 and TRBJ2-2; 10 bases map to TRBD2. Germline V gene lookup returns CDR1 SGDLS and CDR2 YYNGEE. The CDR3 extends over 14 amino acids. The J segment lost 11 bases and the V segment lost 2 bases, leaving 6 bases of the junction unmatched. The CDR3 loop is CASSVLAGVGELFF. For the CDR3, the DNA is TGTGCCAGCAGCGTCCTAGCGGGAGTAGGAGAGCTGTTTTTT.

The chain joins TRBV7-9 to TRBJ1-1; no clear D gene. The CDR3 is 13 residues long. Trimming pared 3 bases from V and 6 bases from J, leaving 11 bases between. Germline CDR1 reads SEHNR; CDR2 reads FQNEAQ (reference sequence). The CDR3 nucleotides are TGTGCCAGCAGCTTTTCCGAGGGCCCTGAAGCTTTCTTT. Encoded protein: CASSFSEGPEAFF.

CDR3 region: CASSYRLYNEQFF. In nucleotides, the CDR3 is TGTGCCAGCAGTTACAGGCTCTACAATGAGCAGTTCTTC. V is TRBV6-6 and J is TRBJ2-1; D gene uncertain. The CDR3 is made up of 13 amino acids. The germline V gene encodes CDR1 MNHNY and CDR2 SVGAGI (reference sequence). V gave up 2 bases and J gave up 3 bases, with 5 bases separating them.

V usage is TRBV7-8 and J usage is TRBJ1-1, with TRBD1 matching over 10 bases. V lost 2 bases to trimming and J lost 8 bases; unmatched junction nucleotides: 5. The CDR3 is made up of 14 amino acids. Germline CDR1 SGHVS, CDR2 FQNEAQ. CDR3 sequence (DNA): TGTGCCAGCAGCTTATTAGGGACAGGGGCCGAAGCTTTCTTT. Its translation: CASSLLGTGAEAFF. The full variable domain, completed using reference TRBV7-8 and TRBJ1-1, is GAGVSQSPRYKVAKRGQDVALRCDPISGHVSLFWYQQALGQGPEFLTYFQNEAQLDKSGLPSDRFFAERPEGSVSTLKIQRTQQEDSAVYLCASSLLGTGAEAFFGQGTRLTVV.

This sequence joins TRBV6-1 and TRBJ1-1; 8 nucleotides line up with TRBD1. The trim removed 6 bases at V and 3 bases at J, leaving 3 bases unmatched. Germline V CDR1 and CDR2: MNHNS, SASEGT. The CDR3 length is 13 residues. CDR3 in amino acids: CASSQDRDTEAFF. The CDR3 nucleotides read TGTGCCAGCAGCCAGGACAGGGACACTGAAGCTTTCTTT.

V and J are TRBV7-2 and TRBJ2-7; D not resolved. Germline V gives CDR1 SGHTA, CDR2 FQGNSA. The CDR3 has 12 amino acids. V was pared by 2 bases and J by 2 bases, with 4 bases between. CDR3 protein: CASSLSAYEQYF. The CDR3 bases are TGTGCCAGCAGCTTATCGGCCTACGAGCAGTACTTC. The full variable domain, with the rest looked up from reference TRBV7-2 and TRBJ2-7, is GAGVSQSPSNKVTEKGKDVELRCDPISGHTALYWYRQSLGQGLEFLIYFQGNSAPDKSGLPSDRFSAERTGGSVSTLTIQRTQQEDSAVYLCASSLSAYEQYFGPGTRLTVT.

This chain links TRBV9 with TRBJ2-1; 13 nucleotides align to TRBD2. The CDR3 covers 16 residues. Germline loops: CDR1 SGDLS, CDR2 YYNGEE. The ends lost 0 bases at V and 7 bases at J; junction bases unmatched: 4. CDR3 sequence reads: CASSVGTSGSMNEQFF. The CDR3 bases are TGTGCCAGCAGCGTAGGGACTAGCGGGAGTATGAATGAGCAGTTCTTC. The full variable domain, completed using reference TRBV9 and TRBJ2-1, is DSGVTQTPKHLITATGQRVTLRCSPRSGDLSVYWYQQSLDQGLQFLIQYYNGEERAKGNILERFSAQQFPDLHSELNLSSLELGDSALYFCASSVGTSGSMNEQFFGPGTRLTVL.

This clone has just one count. The chain combines TRBV5-4 with TRBJ1-1; the match to TRBD1 covers 8 bases. Germline V gene lookup returns CDR1 SGHNT and CDR2 YYREEE (reference sequence). With 1 base clipped from V and 5 bases from J, the junction kept 7 bases outside the gene matches. The CDR3 extends over 15 amino acids. The CDR3 protein is CASSLFGTGRTEAFF. CDR3 bases: TGTGCCAGCAGCTTGTTTGGGACAGGTAGGACTGAAGCTTTCTTT.

This rearrangement joins TRBV12-1 to TRBJ2-7; the D call of TRBD2 is as the table states it, not checked on the DNA. TRBV12-1 is reported as a pseudogene. The CDR3 has 12 residues. The chain's CDR3 is CATSGRCYEQYF. The CDR3 DNA reads TGTGCCACTAGCGGGAGATGCTACGAGCAGTACTTC.

The chain uses TRBV14 and TRBJ2-7; no reliable D call. Germline CDR1 is SGHDN and CDR2 is FVKESK. The CDR3 is 13 amino acids. Trimming removed 1 base at V and 7 bases at J, with 11 bases between. In DNA form, the CDR3 reads TGTGCCAGCAGCCAAGGAGGACCGCAGGAGCAGTACTTC. Protein: CASSQGGPQEQYF. The variable domain in full, completed from reference TRBV14 and TRBJ2-7, reads EAGVTQFPSHSVIEKGQTVTLRCDPISGHDNLYWYRRVMGKEIKFLLHFVKESKQDESGMPNNRFLAERTGGTYSTLKVQPAELEDSGVYFCASSQGGPQEQYFGPGTRLTVT.

The genes are TRBV27 and TRBJ2-2, with D possibly TRBD1 on 6 matching bases. Germline CDR1 MNHEY, CDR2 SMNVEV (reference sequence). Trimming took 2 bases from V and 3 from J, leaving 13 bases between them. The CDR3 is 16 residues long. CDR3 loop: CASSLRGTLDTGELFF. Here the CDR3 DNA reads TGTGCCAGCAGTTTAAGGGGGACATTGGACACCGGGGAGCTGTTTTTT.

J is TRBJ1-4 and V is TRBV7-9, with D unclear. In germline, CDR1 is SEHNR, CDR2 FQNEAQ (reference sequence). The CDR3 totals 15 residues. Trimming took off 3 bases at V and 5 bases at J, with 13 bases between the two ends. The CDR3 DNA follows: TGTGCCAGCAGCTTCATGGAGGGTTCAAATGAAAAACTGTTTTTT. The encoded protein is CASSFMEGSNEKLFF.

The chain combines TRBV18 with TRBJ2-1; TRBD2 matches at 7 bases. The V gene end was trimmed by 0 bases and the J gene end by 0 bases; junction bases not matched to a gene: 8. This CDR3 has 18 amino acids. Per the germline V gene, CDR1 is KGHSH and CDR2 is LQKENI. DNA of the CDR3: TGTGCCAGCTCACCACCCTTGGGGCGGGAGCTCTCCTACAATGAGCAGTTCTTC. Its protein product is CASSPPLGRELSYNEQFF.

The chain carries TRBV7-7 and TRBJ2-3; D may correspond to TRBD1 or TRBD2 (5 bases each). V was pared by 0 bases and J by 4 bases, with 8 bases between. The CDR3 covers 14 residues. CDR1 and CDR2 from the germline V gene are SSHAT and FNYEAQ (reference sequence). The DNA of the CDR3 is TGTGCCAGCAGCTTAGCGGTGGGGGCAGATACGCAGTATTTT. Its translation is CASSLAVGADTQYF.

DNA for the CDR3: TGTGCCAGCAGCGCCACAGATACGCAGTATTTT. This codes for CASSATDTQYF. The chain combines TRBV7-9 with TRBJ2-3; D not resolved. With 5 bases removed from V and 2 bases from J, the gap between germline ends came to 2 bases. Looked up from germline, CDR1 is SEHNR and CDR2 is FQNEAQ (reference sequence). This CDR3 is 11 amino acids long.

The chain recombines TRBV15 with TRBJ2-2; 12 nucleotides align to TRBD2. Looked up from germline, CDR1 is LNHNV and CDR2 is YYDKDF (reference sequence). This CDR3 comprises 18 residues. Trimming took 5 bases from V and 1 from J; bases not matched to a gene: 8. CDR3 sequence reads: CATSLSWTSGENTGELFF. In DNA form, the CDR3 reads TGTGCCACCAGCCTAAGCTGGACTAGCGGGGAGAACACCGGGGAGCTGTTTTTT. Variable domain in full (rest from reference TRBV15 and TRBJ2-2): DAMVIQNPRYQVTQFGKPVTLSCSQTLNHNVMYWYQQKSSQAPKLLFHYYDKDFNNEADTPDNFQSRRPNTSFCFLDIRSPGLGDTAMYLCATSLSWTSGENTGELFFGEGSRLTVL.

The V and J genes are TRBV5-1 and TRBJ2-1, with D possibly matching TRBD1 (6 bases). Between the trimmed V and J ends, which lost 0 bases and 3 bases, there was a span of 10 bases. Germline lookup yields CDR1 SGHRS and CDR2 YFSETQ. The CDR3 runs to 15 residues. CDR3 nucleotide sequence: TGCGCCAGCAGCTTGGAAGGGGGTAACTACAATGAGCAGTTCTTC. Protein product: CASSLEGGNYNEQFF.

This chain uses TRBV7-9 with TRBJ2-7, with D perhaps given as TRBD1 or TRBD2 (5 bases each). V was cut by 5 bases and J by 3 bases, with 29 bases left in between. The CDR3 length is 19 residues. Germline CDR1 SEHNR, CDR2 FQNEAQ (reference sequence). The CDR3 nucleotides are TGTGCCAGCAGCGACTTCCGGGACGGGGAACAAAAAGTGGACTACGAGCAGTACTTC. Translated: CASSDFRDGEQKVDYEQYF.

The J gene is TRBJ2-7, the V gene TRBV14; D gene unclear. Germline CDR1 SGHDN, CDR2 FVKESK. The CDR3 is made up of 14 amino acids. Trimming pared 2 bases from V and 3 bases from J, leaving 11 bases between. CDR3 region: CASSQRQQNYEQYF. The CDR3 DNA follows: TGTGCCAGCAGCCAAAGGCAACAAAACTACGAGCAGTACTTC.